This is a list of T cell receptor beta chains from one sample in a study of identical twins. Each CDR3 protein is one row after TCRdb ran MiXCR on the 5' RACE reads. The table lists over 200,000 distinct CDR3 sequences, roughly 7.1% of them singletons. The sample was also linked to a second study, of T cells expressing NK-cell markers.

The sample was CD8+ T cells sorted from blood. These receptors were collected from a woman in her late teens or twenties in good health. Both conserved end residues are part of each CDR3. A D gene is named only where the DNA matches it firmly. Size is omitted from some rows. Given values are once, few, many or a class for expanded clones.

DNA	CDR3	V	D	size	J
TGTGCCAGCAGTTTAGTTGGGCCAGCCTACGAGCAGTACTTC	CASSLVGPAYEQYF	TRBV27	.	many	TRBJ2-7
TGTGCCAGCAGCCACTCATTGGGGCGGTACGAGCAGTACTTC	CASSHSLGRYEQYF	TRBV7-6	.	few	TRBJ2-7
TGTGCCAGCAGCGAGCGGGGGGATAAGAACAATGAGCAGTTCTTC	CASSERGDKNNEQFF	TRBV9	TRBD2	many	TRBJ2-1
TGTGCCACCAGCAGTCCTCGGGCAGGGAATGAAAAACTGTTTTTT	CATSSPRAGNEKLFF	TRBV15	.	.	TRBJ1-4
TGCAGCGCCTCCGGGACAGGGATCTACGAGCAGTACTTC	CSASGTGIYEQYF	TRBV29-1	TRBD1	.	TRBJ2-7
TGTGCCAGCAGGCCGACAGGGGGATCAGATACGCAGTATTTT	CASRPTGGSDTQYF	TRBV2	TRBD1	many	TRBJ2-3
TGTGCCAGCAGCCCTGGGCTCCTCTGTGAAGCTTTCTTT	CASSPGLLCEAFF	TRBV4-2	.	once	TRBJ1-1
TGCAGTGCCACGAAGGGCGGGGGGGCGAGGCTAACAGATACGCAGTATTTT	CSATKGGGARLTDTQYF	TRBV20-1	TRBD2	.	TRBJ2-3
TGTGCCAGCAGGCCTTTGTCGGGAACCCCCACAGATACGCAGTATTTT	CASRPLSGTPTDTQYF	TRBV7-8	.	many	TRBJ2-3
TGTGCCAGCAGCGTAGGGAGGGCCACTGAAGCTTTCTTT	CASSVGRATEAFF	TRBV9	.	few	TRBJ1-1
TGTGCCAGCAGCCGCGGGACAGGAGGGGCTGGCTACACCTTC	CASSRGTGGAGYTF	TRBV7-8	TRBD1	few	TRBJ1-2
TGTGCCAGCAGCCTCGTCCCAGATACGCAGTATTTT	CASSLVPDTQYF	TRBV11-2	.	many	TRBJ2-3
TGTGCCACCAGCAGAAACCGTGGGGGACTCGCCGGGGAGCTGTTTTTT	CATSRNRGGLAGELFF	TRBV15	.	few	TRBJ2-2
TGTGCCAGCGGACCCCTCCTTGGGGCAGGGGAAAAACTGTTTTTT	CASGPLLGAGEKLFF	TRBV9	.	few	TRBJ1-4
TGCTGGGCCCAGACTCCGGGCGGGAGTGGGTACGAGCAGTACTTC	CWAQTPGGSGYEQYF	TRBV20-1	TRBD2	.	TRBJ2-7
TGTGCCAGCAGCGTAGGTTCCGGGACCTACGAGCAGTACTTC	CASSVGSGTYEQYF	TRBV9	.	many	TRBJ2-7
TGTGCCAGCTGGTCTGAGGGTACGAATGAGCAGTTCTTC	CASWSEGTNEQFF	TRBV3-1	.	few	TRBJ2-1
TGTGCCATCAGTGAAGGTTCAGACGGAACTACCTACGAGCAGTACTTC	CAISEGSDGTTYEQYF	TRBV10-3	.	.	TRBJ2-7
TGTGCCACAGATCAACAGGGGCCCAACTATGGCTACACCTTC	CATDQQGPNYGYTF	TRBV2	TRBD1	.	TRBJ1-2
TGCAGTGCGACCTCTCGTCTTGAGAGCTCCTACGAGCAGTACTTC	CSATSRLESSYEQYF	TRBV20-1	.	.	TRBJ2-7
TGTGCCAGCAGCTTGACAGGGAGTAGTAATGGCTACACCTTC	CASSLTGSSNGYTF	TRBV5-6	.	.	TRBJ1-2
TGCGCCAGCAGCCATCGGGCCGCCCCAGAGACCCAGTACTTC	CASSHRAAPETQYF	TRBV5-1	.	many	TRBJ2-5
TGTGCCAGCAGCCCCCTCACCGTGGGCTACGAGCAGTACTTC	CASSPLTVGYEQYF	TRBV7-9	.	many	TRBJ2-7
TGCAGTGCTCCTACCCTGGAACACCTGAACGCTGAAGCTTTCTTT	CSAPTLEHLNAEAFF	TRBV20-1	.	.	TRBJ1-1
TGTGCCAGCAGCGTAACCCGAGGGGCCTACAATGAGCAGTTCTTC	CASSVTRGAYNEQFF	TRBV7-9	.	.	TRBJ2-1
TGTGCCAGCAGCCAAGAGGATACCTTAACCTACGAGCAGTACTTC	CASSQEDTLTYEQYF	TRBV5-5	.	few	TRBJ2-7
TGTGCCAGTAGTATCCGACCCGGGGAGCTGTTTTTT	CASSIRPGELFF	TRBV19	.	.	TRBJ2-2
TGTGCCAGCAGTCCCGGGACAGGGCTCTTC	CASSPGTGLF	TRBV9	TRBD1	few	TRBJ1-2
TGTGCCAGCAGGCACGGACTAGCGGGAGCCTACGAGCAGTACTTC	CASRHGLAGAYEQYF	TRBV6-1	TRBD2	.	TRBJ2-7
TGTGCCATGGGCCCCGGGCTCCTCTGCTGGGAGCTGCTTTTT	CAMGPGLLCWELLF	TRBV4-2	.	.	TRBJ2-2
TGTGCCAGCAGCCAGGGGACTAGCGGCACAGATACGCAGTATTTT	CASSQGTSGTDTQYF	TRBV7-3	TRBD2	many	TRBJ2-3
TGTGCCAGCAGCTCCAAAAAGGAGGGCAAAAGGGACAGCCGGGCGTACGAGCAGTACTTC	CASSSKKEGKRDSRAYEQYF	TRBV11-1	.	.	TRBJ2-7